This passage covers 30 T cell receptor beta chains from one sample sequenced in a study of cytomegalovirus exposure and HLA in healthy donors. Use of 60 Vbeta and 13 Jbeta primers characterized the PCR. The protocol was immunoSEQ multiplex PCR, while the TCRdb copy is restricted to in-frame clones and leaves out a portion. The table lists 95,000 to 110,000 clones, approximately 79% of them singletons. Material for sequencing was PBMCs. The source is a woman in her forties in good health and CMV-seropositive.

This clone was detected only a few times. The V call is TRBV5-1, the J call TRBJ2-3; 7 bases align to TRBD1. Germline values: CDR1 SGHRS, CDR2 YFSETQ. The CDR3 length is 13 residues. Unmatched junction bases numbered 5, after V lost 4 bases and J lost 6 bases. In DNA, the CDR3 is TGCGCCAGCAGCCGGGACAGCCCCGATACGCAGTATTTT. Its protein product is CASSRDSPDTQYF.

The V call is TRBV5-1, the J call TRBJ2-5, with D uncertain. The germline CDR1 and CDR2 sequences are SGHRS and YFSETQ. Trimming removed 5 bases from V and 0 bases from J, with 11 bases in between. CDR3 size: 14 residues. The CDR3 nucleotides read TGCGCCAGCAGGCTGGGCACAAACCAAGAGACCCAGTACTTC. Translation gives CASRLGTNQETQYF.

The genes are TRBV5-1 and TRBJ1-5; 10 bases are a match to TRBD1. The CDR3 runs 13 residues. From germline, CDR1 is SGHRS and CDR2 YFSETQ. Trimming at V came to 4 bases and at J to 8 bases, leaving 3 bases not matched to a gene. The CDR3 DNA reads TGCGCCAGCAGCCTGACAGGGGGCGAGCCCCAGCATTTT. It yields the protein CASSLTGGEPQHF. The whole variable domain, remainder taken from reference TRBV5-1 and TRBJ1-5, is KAGVTQTPRYLIKTRGQQVTLSCSPISGHRSVSWYQQTPGQGLQFLFEYFSETQRNKGNFPGRFSGRQFSNSRSEMNVSTLELGDSALYLCASSLTGGEPQHFGDGTRLSIL.

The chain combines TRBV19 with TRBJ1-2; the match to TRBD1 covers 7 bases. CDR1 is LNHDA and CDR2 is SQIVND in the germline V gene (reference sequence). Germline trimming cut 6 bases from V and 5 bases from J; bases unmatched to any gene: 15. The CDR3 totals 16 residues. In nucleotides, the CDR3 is TGTGCCAGTAGCACCCGCGGTACAGGGGTTGAATATGGCTACACCTTC. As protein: CASSTRGTGVEYGYTF.

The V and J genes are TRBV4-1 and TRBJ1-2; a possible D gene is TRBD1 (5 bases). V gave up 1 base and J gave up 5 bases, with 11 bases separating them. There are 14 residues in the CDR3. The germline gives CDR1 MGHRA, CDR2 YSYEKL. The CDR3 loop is CASSQVGARYGYTF. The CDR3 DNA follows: TGCGCCAGCAGCCAAGTAGGGGCGCGGTATGGCTACACCTTC.

The CDR3 spells CASITGLGGNTIYF. In nucleotides, the CDR3 is TGTGCCAGCATTACGGGTCTAGGTGGAAACACCATATATTTT. The gene calls are TRBV2 and TRBJ1-3; D is unclear. V shed 7 bases and J shed 3 bases, with 13 bases lying between them. CDR1 is SNHLY and CDR2 is FYNNEI in the germline V gene. This CDR3 spans 14 amino acids.

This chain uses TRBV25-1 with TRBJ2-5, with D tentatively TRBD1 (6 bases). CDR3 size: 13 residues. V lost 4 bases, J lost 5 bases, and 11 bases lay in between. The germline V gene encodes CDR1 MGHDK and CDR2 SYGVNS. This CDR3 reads CASSVSTGETQYF. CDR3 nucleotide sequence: TGTGCCAGCAGTGTTTCTACAGGGGAGACCCAGTACTTC.

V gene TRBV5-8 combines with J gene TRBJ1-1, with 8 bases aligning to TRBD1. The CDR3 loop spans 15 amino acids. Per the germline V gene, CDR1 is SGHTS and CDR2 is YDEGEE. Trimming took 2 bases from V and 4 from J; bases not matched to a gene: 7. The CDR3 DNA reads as TGTGCCAGCAGCTTCCCGGACAGGGAGGCCACTGAAGCTTTCTTT. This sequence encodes CASSFPDREATEAFF.

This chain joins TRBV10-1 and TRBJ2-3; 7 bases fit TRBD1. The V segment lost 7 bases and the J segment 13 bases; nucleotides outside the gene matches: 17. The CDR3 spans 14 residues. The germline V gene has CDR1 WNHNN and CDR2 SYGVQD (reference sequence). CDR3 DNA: TGCGCCAGCATCCGAGGACAGGCGACATCTGCAGAGTATTTT. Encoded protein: CASIRGQATSAEYF.

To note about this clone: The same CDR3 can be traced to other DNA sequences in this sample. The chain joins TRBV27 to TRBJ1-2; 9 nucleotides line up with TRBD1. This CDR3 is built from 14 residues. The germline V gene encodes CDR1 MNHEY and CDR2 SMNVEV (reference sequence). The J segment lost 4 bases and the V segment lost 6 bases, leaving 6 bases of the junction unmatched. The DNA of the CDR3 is TGTGCCAGCAGACCCAGGGACAGGGCCTATGGCTACACCTTC. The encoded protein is CASRPRDRAYGYTF.

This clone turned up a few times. CDR3 loop: CASSSRLSTEAFF. Here the CDR3 DNA reads TGCGCCAGCAGCTCCAGACTGAGCACTGAAGCTTTCTTT. The V gene is TRBV5-1, the J gene TRBJ1-1; D uncertain. V was clipped by 3 bases and J by 4 bases, with 10 bases between them. Germline V gene data show CDR1 as SGHRS and CDR2 as YFSETQ. CDR3 size: 13 residues.

In DNA, the CDR3 is TGTGCCAGCAGTTACTCAGGGGATGGCTACACCTTC. Residues: CASSYSGDGYTF. The rearrangement uses TRBV6-6 and TRBJ1-2, with a weak D call TRBD1 (5 bases). CDR3 length: 12 amino acids. Trimming pared 0 bases from V and 6 bases from J, leaving 5 bases between. The V gene's germline CDR1 is MNHNY and CDR2 SVGAGI (reference sequence).

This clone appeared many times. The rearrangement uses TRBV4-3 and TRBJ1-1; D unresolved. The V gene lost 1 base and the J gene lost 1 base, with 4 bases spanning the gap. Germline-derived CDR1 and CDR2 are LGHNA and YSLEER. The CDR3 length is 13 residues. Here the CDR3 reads CASSQASNTEAFF. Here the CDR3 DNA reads TGCGCCAGCAGCCAAGCCTCGAACACTGAAGCTTTCTTT.

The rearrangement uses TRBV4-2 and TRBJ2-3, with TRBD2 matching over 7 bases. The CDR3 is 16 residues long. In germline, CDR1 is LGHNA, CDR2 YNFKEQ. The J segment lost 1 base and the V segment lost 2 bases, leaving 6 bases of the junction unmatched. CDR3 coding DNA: TGTGCCAGCAGCCAACCGACTAGCATAGGCACAGATACGCAGTATTTT. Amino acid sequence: CASSQPTSIGTDTQYF.

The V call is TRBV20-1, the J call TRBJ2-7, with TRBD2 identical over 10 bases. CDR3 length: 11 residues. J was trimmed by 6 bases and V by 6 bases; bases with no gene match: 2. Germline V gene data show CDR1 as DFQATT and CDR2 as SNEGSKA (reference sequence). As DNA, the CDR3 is TGCAGTGCGGGGACTAGCGCCGAGCAGTACTTC. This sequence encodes CSAGTSAEQYF.

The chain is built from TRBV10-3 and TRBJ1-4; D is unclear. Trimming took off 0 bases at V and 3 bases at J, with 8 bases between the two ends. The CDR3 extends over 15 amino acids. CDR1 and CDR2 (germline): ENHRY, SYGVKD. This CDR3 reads CAISESVGSNEKLFF. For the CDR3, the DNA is TGTGCCATCAGTGAGTCGGTCGGTTCTAATGAAAAACTGTTTTTT.

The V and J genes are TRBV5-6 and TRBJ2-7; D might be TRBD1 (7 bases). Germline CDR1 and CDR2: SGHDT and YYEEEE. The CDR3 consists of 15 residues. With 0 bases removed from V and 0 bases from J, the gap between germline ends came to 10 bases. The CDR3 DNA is TGTGCCAGCAGCTTGGGGGGGGACAGCTCCTACGAGCAGTACTTC. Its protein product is CASSLGGDSSYEQYF. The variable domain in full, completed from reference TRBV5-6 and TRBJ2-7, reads DAGVTQSPTHLIKTRGQQVTLRCSPKSGHDTVSWYQQALGQGPQFIFQYYEEEERQRGNFPDRFSGHQFPNYSSELNVNALLLGDSALYLCASSLGGDSSYEQYFGPGTRLTVT.

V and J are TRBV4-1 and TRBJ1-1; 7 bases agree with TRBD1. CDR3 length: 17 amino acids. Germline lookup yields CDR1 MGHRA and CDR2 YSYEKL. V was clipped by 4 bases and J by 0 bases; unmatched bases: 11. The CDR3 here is CASSPLKPGQMNTEAFF. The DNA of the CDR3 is TGCGCCAGCAGCCCTCTAAAGCCGGGACAGATGAACACTGAAGCTTTCTTT.

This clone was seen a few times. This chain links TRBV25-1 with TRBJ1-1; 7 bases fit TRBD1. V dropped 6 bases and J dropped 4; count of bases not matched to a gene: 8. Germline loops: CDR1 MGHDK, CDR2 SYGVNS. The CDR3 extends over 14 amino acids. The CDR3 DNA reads TGTGCCAGCAGCCCGACAGGGATGGGCACTGAAGCTTTCTTT. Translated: CASSPTGMGTEAFF.

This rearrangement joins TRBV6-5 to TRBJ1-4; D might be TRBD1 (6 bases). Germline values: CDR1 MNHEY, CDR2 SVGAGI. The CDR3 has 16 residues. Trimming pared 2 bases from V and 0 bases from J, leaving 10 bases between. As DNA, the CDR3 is TGTGCCAGCAGTTACGGACAGACGGCAACTAATGAAAAACTGTTTTTT. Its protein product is CASSYGQTATNEKLFF.

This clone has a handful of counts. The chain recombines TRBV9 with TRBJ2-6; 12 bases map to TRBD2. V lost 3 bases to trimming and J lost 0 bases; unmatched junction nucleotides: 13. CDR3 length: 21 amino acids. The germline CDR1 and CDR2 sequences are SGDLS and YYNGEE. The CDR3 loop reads CASSDPGWGLAGVSGANVLTF. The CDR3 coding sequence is TGTGCCAGCAGCGACCCAGGCTGGGGACTAGCGGGTGTCTCTGGGGCCAACGTCCTGACTTTC.

The DNA for the CDR3 is TGTGCCAGCAGCCAAGAACAGTTGAACACTGAAGCTTTCTTT. Protein product: CASSQEQLNTEAFF. The chain uses TRBV4-2 and TRBJ1-1, with unresolved D. This CDR3 is 14 amino acids long. In germline, CDR1 is LGHNA, CDR2 YNFKEQ. V was shortened by 0 bases and J by 0 bases, with 5 bases between the two germline ends.

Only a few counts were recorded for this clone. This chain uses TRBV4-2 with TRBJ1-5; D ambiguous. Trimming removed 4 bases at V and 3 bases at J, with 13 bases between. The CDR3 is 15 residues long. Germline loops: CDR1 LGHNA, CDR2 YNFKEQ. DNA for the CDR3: TGTGCCAGCAGCCCTTCCGGGGTAGACAATCAGCCCCAGCATTTT. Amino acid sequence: CASSPSGVDNQPQHF.

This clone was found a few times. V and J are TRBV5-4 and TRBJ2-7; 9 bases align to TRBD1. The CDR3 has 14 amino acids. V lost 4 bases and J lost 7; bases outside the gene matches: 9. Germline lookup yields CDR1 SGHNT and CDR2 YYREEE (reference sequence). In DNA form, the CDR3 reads TGTGCCAGCAGCCACCGGGACAGGGCAGGGGAGCAGTACTTC. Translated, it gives CASSHRDRAGEQYF.

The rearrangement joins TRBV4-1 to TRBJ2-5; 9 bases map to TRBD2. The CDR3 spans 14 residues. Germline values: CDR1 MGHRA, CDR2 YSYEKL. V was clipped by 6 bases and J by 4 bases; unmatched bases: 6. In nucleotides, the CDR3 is TGCGCCAGCAGGACCAGCGGGGGGTTAGAGACCCAGTACTTC. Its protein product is CASRTSGGLETQYF.

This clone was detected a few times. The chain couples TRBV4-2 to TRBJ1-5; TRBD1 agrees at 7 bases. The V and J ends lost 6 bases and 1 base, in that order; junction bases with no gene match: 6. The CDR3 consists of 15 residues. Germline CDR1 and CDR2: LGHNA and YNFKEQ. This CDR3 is CASRRDSSSNQPQHF. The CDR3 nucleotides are TGTGCCAGCAGGCGGGACAGTTCAAGCAATCAGCCCCAGCATTTT.

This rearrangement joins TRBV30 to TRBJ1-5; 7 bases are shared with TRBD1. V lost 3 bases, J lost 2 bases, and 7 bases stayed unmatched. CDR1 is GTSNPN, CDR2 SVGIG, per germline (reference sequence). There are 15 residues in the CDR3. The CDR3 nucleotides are TGTGCCTGGAGCTCCGGACAGGCTGGCAATCAGCCCCAGCATTTT. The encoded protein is CAWSSGQAGNQPQHF.

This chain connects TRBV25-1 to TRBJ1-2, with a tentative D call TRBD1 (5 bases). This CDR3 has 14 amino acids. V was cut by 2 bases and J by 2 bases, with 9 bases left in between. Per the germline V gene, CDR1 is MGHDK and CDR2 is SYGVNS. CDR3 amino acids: CASSEADRNYGYTF. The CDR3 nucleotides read TGTGCCAGCAGTGAAGCCGACAGAAACTATGGCTACACCTTC.

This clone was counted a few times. CDR3 residues: CAWSVETQYF. The DNA of the CDR3 is TGTGCCTGGAGCGTGGAGACCCAGTACTTC. The V and J genes are TRBV30 and TRBJ2-5; no reliable D call. The V end lost 3 bases, the J end lost 5 bases, and 4 bases lay between the germline ends. Per germline, CDR1 GTSNPN and CDR2 SVGIG (reference sequence). The CDR3 contains 10 residues.

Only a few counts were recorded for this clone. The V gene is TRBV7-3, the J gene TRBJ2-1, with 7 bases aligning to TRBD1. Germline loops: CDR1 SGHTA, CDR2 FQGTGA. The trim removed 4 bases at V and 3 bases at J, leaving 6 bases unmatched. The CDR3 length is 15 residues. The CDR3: CASSSTGDSYNEQFF. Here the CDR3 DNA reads TGTGCCAGCAGCTCCACCGGGGACAGCTACAATGAGCAGTTCTTC.